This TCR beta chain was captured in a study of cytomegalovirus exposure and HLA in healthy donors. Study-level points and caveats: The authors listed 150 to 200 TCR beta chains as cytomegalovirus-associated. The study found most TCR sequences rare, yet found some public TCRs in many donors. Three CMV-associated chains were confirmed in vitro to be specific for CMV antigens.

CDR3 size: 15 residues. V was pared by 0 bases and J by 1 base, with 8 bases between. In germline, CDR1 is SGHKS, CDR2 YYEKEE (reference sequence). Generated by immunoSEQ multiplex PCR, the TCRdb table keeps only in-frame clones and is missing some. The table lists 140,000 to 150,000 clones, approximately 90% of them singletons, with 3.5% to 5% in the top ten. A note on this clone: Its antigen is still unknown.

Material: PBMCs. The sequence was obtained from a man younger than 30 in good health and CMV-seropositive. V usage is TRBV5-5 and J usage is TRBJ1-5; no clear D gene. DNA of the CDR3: TGTGCCAGCAGCTTGGCGGGCGGGAGCAATCAGCCCCAGCATTTT. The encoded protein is CASSLAGGSNQPQHF.